The 13 T cell receptor beta chains in this list originate from one sample, sequenced in a study of neoadjuvant anti-PD-1 for oral cavity cancer. Some clones are missing from TCRdb's copy, which holds only in-frame ones; the method was immunoSEQ multiplex PCR. The repertoire has roughly 40,000 clones, approximately 80% of them found once; the top ten carry 4% to 5%. The time point denotes: after neoadjuvant nivolumab, at surgical resection. Here the sequenced sample was PBMCs, taken after nivolumab (anti-PD-1) treatment. The receptors stem from a person aged 40 to 85 with oral cavity squamous cell carcinoma.

This chain links TRBV12-5 with TRBJ1-6; 10 bases fit TRBD1. This CDR3 spans 14 amino acids. CDR1 and CDR2 from the germline V gene are LGHNT and FRNRAP. With 6 bases clipped from V and 9 bases from J, the junction kept 5 bases outside the gene matches. CDR3 DNA sequence: TGTGCTAGTGGGTCCGGGACAGGGGCTTCACCCCTCCACTTT. Its protein product is CASGSGTGASPLHF.

This chain uses TRBV19 with TRBJ1-6, with D hard to call. CDR1 is LNHDA and CDR2 is SQIVND in the germline V gene (reference sequence). The CDR3 length is 12 residues. With 4 bases removed from V and 6 bases from J, the gap between germline ends came to 4 bases. DNA of the CDR3: TGTGCCAGTAGTACGGGTAATTCACCCCTCCACTTT. As protein: CASSTGNSPLHF. The entire variable domain, with the rest obtained from reference TRBV19 and TRBJ1-6, is as follows: DGGITQSPKYLFRKEGQNVTLSCEQNLNHDAMYWYRQDPGQGLRLIYYSQIVNDFQKGDIAEGYSVSREKKESFPLTVTSAQKNPTAFYLCASSTGNSPLHFGNGTRLTVT.

The V and J genes are TRBV18 and TRBJ2-5, with D perhaps matching TRBD2 (5 bases). V lost 2 bases and J lost 5, with 12 bases in between. The germline V gene has CDR1 KGHSH and CDR2 LQKENI. This CDR3 region has 14 residues. The CDR3 here is CASSPYPGWETQYF. In DNA, the CDR3 is TGTGCCAGCTCACCATACCCGGGATGGGAGACCCAGTACTTC.

V is TRBV2 and J is TRBJ2-3; 11 positions agree with TRBD2. With V trimmed by 1 base and J by 5 bases, 8 bases remained unmatched. The CDR3 length is 17 residues. Germline V gene sequence: CDR1 SNHLY, CDR2 FYNNEI. The CDR3 DNA reads TGTGCCAGCAGTGAAGAGGTAGCGGGGGGGCCTGGAGATACGCAGTATTTT. This codes for CASSEEVAGGPGDTQYF.

The chain joins TRBV6-1 to TRBJ2-2; 10 bases fit TRBD2. From germline, CDR1 is MNHNS and CDR2 SASEGT. CDR3 length: 19 amino acids. The V gene end was trimmed by 4 bases and the J gene end by 4 bases; junction bases not matched to a gene: 15. CDR3 loop: CASSARSGLAGASTGELFF. CDR3 nucleotides: TGTGCCAGCAGTGCCCGAAGTGGGCTAGCGGGGGCCAGCACCGGGGAGCTGTTTTTT.

The genes are TRBV9 and TRBJ2-1, with TRBD2 matching over 8 bases. With V trimmed by 4 bases and J by 9 bases, 6 bases remained unmatched. The CDR3 length is 13 residues. Germline V gives CDR1 SGDLS, CDR2 YYNGEE. CDR3 nucleotide sequence: TGTGCCAGCAGCATAATTCTAGCGGGTGAGCAGTTCTTC. Protein sequence: CASSIILAGEQFF.

The chain recombines TRBV6-1 with TRBJ2-1; 8 positions match TRBD1. The CDR3 loop spans 14 amino acids. Per germline, CDR1 MNHNS and CDR2 SASEGT. The ends lost 6 bases at V and 5 bases at J; junction bases unmatched: 6. CDR3 DNA sequence: TGTGCCAGCAGGCTACAGGGGGGCCACAATGAGCAGTTCTTC. It codes for CASRLQGGHNEQFF.

V is TRBV6-4 and J is TRBJ1-3; D gene uncertain. The CDR3 has 16 residues. Per germline, CDR1 MRHNA and CDR2 SNTAGT. Trimming left V 4 bases short and J 0 bases short, with 13 bases between. The CDR3 protein is CASSGVDLVSGNTIYF. In nucleotides, the CDR3 is TGTGCCAGCAGTGGGGTAGACCTTGTCTCTGGAAACACCATATATTTT.

The chain links TRBV27 to TRBJ2-7, with 10 bases matching TRBD2. The CDR3 length is 18 residues. The germline gives CDR1 MNHEY, CDR2 SMNVEV (reference sequence). V trimming: 5 bases; J trimming: 4 bases; junction bases outside the gene matches: 17. The DNA of the CDR3 is TGTGCCAGCAGTCTAAATGCCGGGGGACTAGCGATATCGTACGAGCAGTACTTC. Translation: CASSLNAGGLAISYEQYF.

This clone came up once. J is TRBJ2-1 and V is TRBV6-5, with D perhaps matching TRBD1 or TRBD2 (5 bases each). The germline V gene encodes CDR1 MNHEY and CDR2 SVGAGI. Trimming stripped 2 bases from V and 13 bases from J, with 18 bases between. This CDR3 is built from 14 residues. The CDR3, as DNA: TGTGCCAGCAGTTACGGCGGTGAGAAGGGACCCCAGTTCTTC. Translated: CASSYGGEKGPQFF.

The chain joins TRBV19 to TRBJ2-3; D possibly corresponds to TRBD1 (6 bases). With 3 bases removed from V and 4 bases from J, the gap between germline ends came to 11 bases. Germline-derived CDR1 and CDR2 are LNHDA and SQIVND (reference sequence). CDR3 length equals 14 residues. CDR3 bases: TGTGCCAGTAGTATGCAGGGGCCCCCAGATACGCAGTATTTT. This translates into CASSMQGPPDTQYF.

The chain combines TRBV28 with TRBJ1-4; 10 nucleotides line up with TRBD1. CDR3 length equals 14 residues. J gave up 8 bases and V 4 bases, and 4 bases lay outside the gene matches. CDR1 is MDHEN and CDR2 is SYDVKM in the germline V gene. The CDR3 DNA sequence: TGTGCCAGCAGTTGGGGGGACAGGGGCGAAAAACTGTTTTTT. It specifies CASSWGDRGEKLFF.

The genes are TRBV19 and TRBJ2-3; the match to TRBD2 covers 10 bases. V gave up 6 bases and J gave up 5 bases; unmatched junction bases: 2. Germline CDR1 LNHDA, CDR2 SQIVND (reference sequence). CDR3 length: 13 amino acids. The CDR3 DNA reads as TGTGCCAGTAGGGCTAGCGGGGGAGATACGCAGTATTTT. Its translation: CASRASGGDTQYF.